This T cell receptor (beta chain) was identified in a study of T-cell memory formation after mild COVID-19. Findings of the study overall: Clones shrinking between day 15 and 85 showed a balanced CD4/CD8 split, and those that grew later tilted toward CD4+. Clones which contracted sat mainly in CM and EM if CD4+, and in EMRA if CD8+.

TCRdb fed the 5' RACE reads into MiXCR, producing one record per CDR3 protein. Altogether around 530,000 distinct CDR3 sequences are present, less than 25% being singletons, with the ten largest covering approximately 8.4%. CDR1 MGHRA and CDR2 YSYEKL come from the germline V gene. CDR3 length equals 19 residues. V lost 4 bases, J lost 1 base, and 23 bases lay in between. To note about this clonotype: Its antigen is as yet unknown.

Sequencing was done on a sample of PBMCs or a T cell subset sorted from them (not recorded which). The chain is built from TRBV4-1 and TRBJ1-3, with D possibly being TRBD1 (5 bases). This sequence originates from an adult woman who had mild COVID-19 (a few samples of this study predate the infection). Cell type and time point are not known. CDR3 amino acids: CASSPYRQRSVRSGNTIYF. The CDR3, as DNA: TGCGCCAGCAGCCCATACCGACAGAGGAGTGTAAGATCTGGAAACACCATATATTTT.